This TCR beta chain was sequenced in a study of T-cell reconstitution after alpha-beta-depleted transplantation in children. Trimming took off 4 bases at V and 9 bases at J, with 10 bases between the two ends. This CDR3 has 13 residues. Unique molecular identifiers were built into the TCRbeta library. TCRdb recomputed calls from the PCR reads with MiXCR, one row per CDR3 protein. The data show about 230,000 distinct CDR3 sequences, over 9.5% seen once. This clonotype was detected ten times or more. The receptor was isolated from a human donor who donated a stem cell graft to a child with SCID. The chain uses TRBV12-3 or TRBV12-4 and TRBJ1-6, with D hard to call. The material sequenced was PBMCs from the stem cell graft donor, taken from the stem cell graft. CDR3 residues: CASSSAGSSPLHF. Written as DNA, the CDR3 is TGTGCCAGCAGTTCCGCGGGTAGTTCACCCCTCCACTTT.